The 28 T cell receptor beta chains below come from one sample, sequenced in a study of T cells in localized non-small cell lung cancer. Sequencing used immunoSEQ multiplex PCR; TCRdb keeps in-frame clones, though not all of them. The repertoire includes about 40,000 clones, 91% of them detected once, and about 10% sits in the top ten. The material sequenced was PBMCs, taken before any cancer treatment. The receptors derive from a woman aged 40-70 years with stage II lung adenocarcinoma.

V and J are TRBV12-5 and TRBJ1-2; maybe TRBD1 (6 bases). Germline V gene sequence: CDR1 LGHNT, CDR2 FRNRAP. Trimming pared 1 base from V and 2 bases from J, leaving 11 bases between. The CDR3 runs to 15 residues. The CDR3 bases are TGTGCTAGTGGTTTGGACGGGGGCAGGAACTATGGCTACACCTTC. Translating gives CASGLDGGRNYGYTF.

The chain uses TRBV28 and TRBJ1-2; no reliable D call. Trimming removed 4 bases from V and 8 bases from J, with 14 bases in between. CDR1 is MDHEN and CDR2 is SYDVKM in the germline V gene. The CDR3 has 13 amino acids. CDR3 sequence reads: CASSSQTSLGYTF. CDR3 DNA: TGTGCCAGCAGTTCCCAAACCTCCCTGGGCTACACCTTC.

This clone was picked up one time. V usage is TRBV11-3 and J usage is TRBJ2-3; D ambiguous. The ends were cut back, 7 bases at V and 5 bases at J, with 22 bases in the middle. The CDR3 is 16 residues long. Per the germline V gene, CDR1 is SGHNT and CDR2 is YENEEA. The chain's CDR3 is CASTPTNLGFKDTQYF. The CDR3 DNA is TGTGCCAGCACCCCGACAAATCTAGGATTCAAAGATACGCAGTATTTT.

The CDR3 protein is CASSGIWGSGTEAFF. CDR3 bases: TGCGCCAGCAGCGGTATTTGGGGGAGTGGGACTGAAGCTTTCTTT. The chain couples TRBV5-1 to TRBJ1-1; weak D call: TRBD1 (5 bases). CDR1 and CDR2 (germline): SGHRS, YFSETQ. Trimming pared 4 bases from V and 5 bases from J, leaving 18 bases between. The CDR3 length is 15 residues.

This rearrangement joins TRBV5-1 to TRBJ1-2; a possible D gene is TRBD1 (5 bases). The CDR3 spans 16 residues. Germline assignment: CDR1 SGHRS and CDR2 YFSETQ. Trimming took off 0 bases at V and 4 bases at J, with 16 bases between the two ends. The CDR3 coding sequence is TGCGCCAGCAGCTTGGAAGGGGACGGATCCATCTATGGCTACACCTTC. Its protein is CASSLEGDGSIYGYTF.

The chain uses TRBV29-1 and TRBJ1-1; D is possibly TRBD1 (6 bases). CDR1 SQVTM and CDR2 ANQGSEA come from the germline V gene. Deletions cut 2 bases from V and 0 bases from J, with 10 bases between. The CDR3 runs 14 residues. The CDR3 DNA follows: TGCAGCGTTGAAACAGGGATCGTGAACACTGAAGCTTTCTTT. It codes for CSVETGIVNTEAFF.

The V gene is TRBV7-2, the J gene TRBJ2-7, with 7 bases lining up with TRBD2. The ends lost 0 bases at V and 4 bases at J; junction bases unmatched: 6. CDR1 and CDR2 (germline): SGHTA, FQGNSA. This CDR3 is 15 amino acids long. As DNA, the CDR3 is TGTGCCAGCAGCTTAGCGGTCACTAGCGAATACGAGCAGTACTTC. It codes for CASSLAVTSEYEQYF.

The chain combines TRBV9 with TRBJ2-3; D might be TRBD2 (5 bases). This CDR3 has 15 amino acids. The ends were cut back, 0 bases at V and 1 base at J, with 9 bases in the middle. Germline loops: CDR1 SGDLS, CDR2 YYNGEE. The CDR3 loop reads CASSVEGARTDTQYF. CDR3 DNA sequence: TGTGCCAGCAGCGTAGAGGGAGCCCGCACAGATACGCAGTATTTT.

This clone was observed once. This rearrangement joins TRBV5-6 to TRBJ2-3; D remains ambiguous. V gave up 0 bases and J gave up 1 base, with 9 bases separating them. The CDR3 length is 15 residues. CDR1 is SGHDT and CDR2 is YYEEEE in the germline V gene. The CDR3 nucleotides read TGTGCCAGCAGCTTGGGGCTGTACGGCACAGATACGCAGTATTTT. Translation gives CASSLGLYGTDTQYF.

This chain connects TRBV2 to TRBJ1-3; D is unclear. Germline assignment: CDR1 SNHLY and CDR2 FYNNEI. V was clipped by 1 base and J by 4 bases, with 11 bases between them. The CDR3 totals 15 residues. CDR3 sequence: CASSEVSSVGNTIYF. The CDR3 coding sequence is TGTGCCAGCAGTGAAGTTTCCTCTGTGGGAAACACCATATATTTT.

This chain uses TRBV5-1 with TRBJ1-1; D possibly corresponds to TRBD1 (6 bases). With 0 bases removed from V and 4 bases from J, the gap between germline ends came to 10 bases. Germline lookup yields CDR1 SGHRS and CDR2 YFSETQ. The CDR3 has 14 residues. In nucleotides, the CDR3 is TGCGCCAGCAGCTTGGAGGGGGTTAGCACTGAAGCTTTCTTT. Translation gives CASSLEGVSTEAFF.

CDR3 residues: CASSLGQLSVGDTQYF. The CDR3 DNA is TGTGCCAGCAGCTTGGGACAGTTGTCTGTGGGAGATACGCAGTATTTT. The rearrangement links TRBV5-6 to TRBJ2-3, with D tentatively TRBD1 (5 bases). Per the germline V gene, CDR1 is SGHDT and CDR2 is YYEEEE. The CDR3 runs to 16 residues. V dropped 0 bases and J dropped 5 bases, with 16 bases sitting between them.

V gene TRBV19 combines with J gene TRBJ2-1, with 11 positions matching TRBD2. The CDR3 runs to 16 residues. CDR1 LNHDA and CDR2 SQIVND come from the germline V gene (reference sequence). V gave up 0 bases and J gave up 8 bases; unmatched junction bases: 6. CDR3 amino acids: CASSIDELAGVDEQFF. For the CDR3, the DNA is TGTGCCAGTAGTATAGATGAACTAGCGGGAGTGGATGAGCAGTTCTTC. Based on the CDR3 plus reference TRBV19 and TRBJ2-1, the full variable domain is DGGITQSPKYLFRKEGQNVTLSCEQNLNHDAMYWYRQDPGQGLRLIYYSQIVNDFQKGDIAEGYSVSREKKESFPLTVTSAQKNPTAFYLCASSIDELAGVDEQFFGPGTRLTVL.

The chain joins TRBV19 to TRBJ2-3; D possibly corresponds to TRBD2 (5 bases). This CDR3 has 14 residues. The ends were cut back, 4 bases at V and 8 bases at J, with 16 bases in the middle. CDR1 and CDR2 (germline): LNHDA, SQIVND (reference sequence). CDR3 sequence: CASSSGGRGITQYF. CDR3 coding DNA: TGTGCCAGTAGTAGCGGCGGCCGGGGTATTACGCAGTATTTT.

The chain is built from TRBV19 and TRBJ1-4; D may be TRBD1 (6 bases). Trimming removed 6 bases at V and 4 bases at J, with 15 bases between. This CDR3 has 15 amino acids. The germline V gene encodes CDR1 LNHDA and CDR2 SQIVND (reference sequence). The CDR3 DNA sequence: TGTGCCAGTAGCCCTCTGGACAGCCGTAATGAAAAACTGTTTTTT. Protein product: CASSPLDSRNEKLFF.

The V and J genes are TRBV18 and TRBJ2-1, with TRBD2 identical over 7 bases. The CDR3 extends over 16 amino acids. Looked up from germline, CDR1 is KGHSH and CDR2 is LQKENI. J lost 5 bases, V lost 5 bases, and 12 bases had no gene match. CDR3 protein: CASSTSWGGRNNEQFF. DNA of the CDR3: TGTGCCAGCTCAACGTCGTGGGGCGGGAGAAACAATGAGCAGTTCTTC.

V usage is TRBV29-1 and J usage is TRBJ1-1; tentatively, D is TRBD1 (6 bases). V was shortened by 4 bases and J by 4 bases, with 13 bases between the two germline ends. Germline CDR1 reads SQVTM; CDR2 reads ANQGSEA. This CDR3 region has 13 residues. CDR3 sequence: CSVVGRGGTEAFF. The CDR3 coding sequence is TGCAGCGTTGTTGGTCGAGGGGGCACTGAAGCTTTCTTT.

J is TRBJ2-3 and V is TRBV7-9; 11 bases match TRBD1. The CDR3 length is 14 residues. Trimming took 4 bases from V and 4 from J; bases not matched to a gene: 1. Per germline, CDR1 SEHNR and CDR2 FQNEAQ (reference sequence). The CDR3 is CASSWTGGADTQYF. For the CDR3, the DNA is TGTGCCAGCAGCTGGACAGGGGGCGCAGATACGCAGTATTTT.

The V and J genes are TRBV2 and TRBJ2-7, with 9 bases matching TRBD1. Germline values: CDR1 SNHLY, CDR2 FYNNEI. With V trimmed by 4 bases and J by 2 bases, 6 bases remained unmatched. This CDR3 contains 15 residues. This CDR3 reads CASSGRGTGTYEQYF. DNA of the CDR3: TGTGCCAGCAGTGGGCGGGGGACAGGGACCTACGAGCAGTACTTC.

The CDR3 protein is CASGGTGGSNEQFF. CDR3 nucleotides: TGTGCCAGTGGAGGGACAGGGGGGTCCAATGAGCAGTTCTTC. The J gene is TRBJ2-1, the V gene TRBV19; 11 bases are a match to TRBD1. The ends lost 8 bases at V and 6 bases at J; junction bases unmatched: 6. CDR3 length: 14 residues. The germline V gene has CDR1 LNHDA and CDR2 SQIVND (reference sequence).

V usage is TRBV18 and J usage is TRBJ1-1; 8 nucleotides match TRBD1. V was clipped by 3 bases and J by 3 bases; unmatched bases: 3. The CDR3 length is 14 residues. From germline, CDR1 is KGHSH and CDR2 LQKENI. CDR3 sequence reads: CASSPEQGDTEAFF. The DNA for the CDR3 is TGTGCCAGCTCACCGGAACAGGGGGACACTGAAGCTTTCTTT.

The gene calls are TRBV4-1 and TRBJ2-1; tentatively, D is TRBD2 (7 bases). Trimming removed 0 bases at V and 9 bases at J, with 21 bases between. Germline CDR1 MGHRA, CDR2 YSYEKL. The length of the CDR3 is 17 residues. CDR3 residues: CASSQEGGGGRYSEQFF. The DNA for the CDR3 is TGCGCCAGCAGCCAAGAGGGGGGAGGGGGTCGGTATAGTGAGCAGTTCTTC.

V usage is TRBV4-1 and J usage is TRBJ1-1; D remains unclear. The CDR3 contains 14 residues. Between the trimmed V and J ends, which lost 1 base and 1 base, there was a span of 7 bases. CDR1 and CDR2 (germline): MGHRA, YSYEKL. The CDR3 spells CASSQGVGNTEAFF. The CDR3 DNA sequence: TGCGCCAGCAGCCAAGGGGTTGGGAACACTGAAGCTTTCTTT.

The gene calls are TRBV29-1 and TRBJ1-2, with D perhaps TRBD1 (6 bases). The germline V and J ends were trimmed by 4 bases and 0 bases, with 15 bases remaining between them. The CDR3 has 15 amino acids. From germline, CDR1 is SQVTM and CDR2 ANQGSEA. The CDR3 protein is CSVGLGSGANYGYTF. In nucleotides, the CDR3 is TGCAGCGTTGGCCTGGGCTCAGGGGCTAACTATGGCTACACCTTC.

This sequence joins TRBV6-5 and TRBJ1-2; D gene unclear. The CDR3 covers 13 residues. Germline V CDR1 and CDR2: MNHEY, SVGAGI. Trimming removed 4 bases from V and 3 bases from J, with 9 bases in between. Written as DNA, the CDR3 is TGTGCCAGCAGTTTGTGGCAGGACTATGGCTACACCTTC. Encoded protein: CASSLWQDYGYTF.

The DNA of the CDR3 is TGTGCCAGCAGTCTATACACGGGACAGGGGACAGATACGCAGTATTTT. Translating it yields CASSLYTGQGTDTQYF. V is TRBV28 and J is TRBJ2-3; 10 positions match TRBD1. Germline CDR1 and CDR2: MDHEN and SYDVKM. The CDR3 runs to 16 residues. Trimming took 5 bases from V and 3 from J; bases not matched to a gene: 8.

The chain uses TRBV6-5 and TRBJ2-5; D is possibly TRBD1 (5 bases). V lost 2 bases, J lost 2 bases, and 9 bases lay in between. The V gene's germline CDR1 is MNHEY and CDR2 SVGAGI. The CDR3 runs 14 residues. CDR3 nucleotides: TGTGCCAGCAGTTACGGGGCAGGACAAGAGACCCAGTACTTC. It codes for CASSYGAGQETQYF.

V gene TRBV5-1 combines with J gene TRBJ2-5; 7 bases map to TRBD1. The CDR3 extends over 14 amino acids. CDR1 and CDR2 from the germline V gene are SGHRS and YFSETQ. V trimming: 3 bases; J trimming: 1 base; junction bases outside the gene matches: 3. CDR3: CASSWTGPQETQYF. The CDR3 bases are TGCGCCAGCAGCTGGACAGGCCCCCAAGAGACCCAGTACTTC.